Below are 8 T cell receptor beta chains sequenced from a single sample in a study of T cells after yellow fever vaccination. One entry per CDR3 protein results from TCRdb running MiXCR on the 5' RACE reads. This table holds roughly 520,000 distinct CDR3 sequences, about a fifth found once. Material: PBMCs, obtained roughly 23 days after the first yellow fever vaccination. The receptors were sampled from a man younger than 35 who received the YFV17D yellow fever vaccine.

The genes are TRBV4-3 and TRBJ1-2, with D possibly matching TRBD1 (6 bases). The CDR3 is 14 residues long. Trimming removed 2 bases at V and 10 bases at J, with 17 bases between. From germline, CDR1 is LGHNA and CDR2 YSLEER. The CDR3 here is CASSQRTETGPYTF. The CDR3 region has the DNA TGCGCCAGCAGCCAACGGACAGAAACGGGCCCCTACACCTTC.

J is TRBJ1-4 and V is TRBV6-1, with 7 bases fitting TRBD1. CDR3 size: 15 residues. J lost 5 bases, V lost 6 bases, and 9 bases had no gene match. Germline CDR1 reads MNHNS; CDR2 reads SASEGT. The CDR3 protein is CASSPWDRLNEKLFF. The CDR3 region has the DNA TGTGCCAGCAGCCCCTGGGACAGACTAAATGAAAAACTGTTTTTT.

The rearrangement links TRBV28 to TRBJ1-2, with TRBD1 matching 9 bases. Germline V gene sequence: CDR1 MDHEN, CDR2 SYDVKM. This CDR3 region has 14 residues. The V gene end was trimmed by 6 bases and the J gene end by 3 bases; junction bases not matched to a gene: 5. CDR3 sequence reads: CASSTDRGDYGYTF. In DNA, the CDR3 is TGTGCCAGCAGCACGGACAGGGGCGACTATGGCTACACCTTC.

The chain combines TRBV9 with TRBJ1-2, with 11 bases that match TRBD1. Germline V gene sequence: CDR1 SGDLS, CDR2 YYNGEE. The CDR3 extends over 16 amino acids. J was trimmed by 2 bases and V by 1 base; bases with no gene match: 4. Here the CDR3 reads CASSVLGTGGNYGYTF. The CDR3 region has the DNA TGTGCCAGCAGCGTATTAGGGACAGGGGGAAACTATGGCTACACCTTC. Combining the CDR3 with reference TRBV9 and TRBJ1-2 gives the whole variable domain DSGVTQTPKHLITATGQRVTLRCSPRSGDLSVYWYQQSLDQGLQFLIQYYNGEERAKGNILERFSAQQFPDLHSELNLSSLELGDSALYFCASSVLGTGGNYGYTFGSGTRLTVV.

This clonotype was detected a few times. This rearrangement joins TRBV4-1 to TRBJ1-2, with 8 positions matching TRBD1. Germline V gene sequence: CDR1 MGHRA, CDR2 YSYEKL. V dropped 1 base and J dropped 7; count of bases not matched to a gene: 5. This CDR3 has 14 residues. The DNA for the CDR3 is TGCGCCAGCAGCCAAGGACAGGGGTGGAGTGGCTACACCTTC. Protein: CASSQGQGWSGYTF.

This clonotype was seen at least ten times. J is TRBJ2-5 and V is TRBV12-3 or TRBV12-4; D uncertain. This CDR3 is 12 amino acids long. V was cut by 4 bases and J by 4 bases, with 7 bases left in between. The CDR3 is CASSSHPETQYF. DNA of the CDR3: TGTGCCAGCAGTTCCCACCCAGAGACCCAGTACTTC.

The table lists this clonotype with a few counts. The genes are TRBV28 and TRBJ2-1, with TRBD1 matching 12 bases. Germline assignment: CDR1 MDHEN and CDR2 SYDVKM. The J segment lost 5 bases and the V segment lost 6 bases, leaving 8 bases of the junction unmatched. The CDR3 sequence is 16 residues long. The CDR3 reads CASRPWGTGGHNEQFF. CDR3 nucleotide sequence: TGTGCCAGCAGGCCATGGGGGACAGGGGGCCACAATGAGCAGTTCTTC.

The genes are TRBV12-3 or TRBV12-4 and TRBJ2-7, with 7 bases matching TRBD1. V was pared by 3 bases and J by 6 bases, with 8 bases of the junction left unmatched. This CDR3 is built from 14 residues. The CDR3 spells CASSFSTGALEQYF. In DNA, the CDR3 is TGTGCCAGCAGTTTCAGCACAGGGGCCCTCGAGCAGTACTTC.